This entry lists 10 T cell receptor beta chains sequenced from one sample in a study of blood T cell repertoires in COVID-19. Libraries were prepared by immunoSEQ multiplex PCR; TCRdb keeps only in-frame clonotypes and omits some of them. The sample consists of 100,000 or so clones, 85% of them appearing once. Sequenced material: peripheral blood. These receptors originate from a man aged 50 to 60 with acute or convalescent COVID-19.

V gene TRBV19 combines with J gene TRBJ1-6; the match to TRBD1 covers 9 bases. With 4 bases clipped from V and 8 bases from J, the junction kept 3 bases outside the gene matches. The CDR3 is made up of 14 amino acids. Germline V gives CDR1 LNHDA, CDR2 SQIVND (reference sequence). This chain's CDR3 is CASSSRTGDSPLHF. CDR3 bases: TGTGCCAGTAGTAGTCGGACAGGGGATTCACCCCTCCACTTT.

The chain is built from TRBV5-1 and TRBJ1-5; 11 bases map to TRBD1. This CDR3 has 18 amino acids. The ends lost 8 bases at V and 0 bases at J; junction bases unmatched: 13. Germline loops: CDR1 SGHRS, CDR2 YFSETQ. CDR3: CASSLGTGGLASNQPQHF. CDR3 coding DNA: TGCGCCAGTTCGCTCGGGACAGGGGGTTTGGCTAGCAATCAGCCCCAGCATTTT.

V is TRBV7-9 and J is TRBJ2-7, with a weak D call TRBD1 (6 bases). The CDR3 runs to 12 residues. Trimming left V 5 bases short and J 3 bases short, with 8 bases between. CDR1 is SEHNR, CDR2 FQNEAQ, per germline (reference sequence). CDR3 DNA: TGTGCCAGCAGCCGACAGGACTACGAGCAGTACTTC. Translated, it gives CASSRQDYEQYF.

V is TRBV15 and J is TRBJ2-5; 8 bases fit TRBD1. Germline trimming cut 2 bases from V and 3 bases from J; bases unmatched to any gene: 2. The CDR3 loop spans 14 amino acids. Germline CDR1 reads LNHNV; CDR2 reads YYDKDF (reference sequence). In DNA, the CDR3 is TGTGCCACCAGCAGATACAGGGGGGAAGAGACCCAGTACTTC. It yields the protein CATSRYRGEETQYF. Filled out from reference TRBV15 and TRBJ2-5, the complete variable domain reads DAMVIQNPRYQVTQFGKPVTLSCSQTLNHNVMYWYQQKSSQAPKLLFHYYDKDFNNEADTPDNFQSRRPNTSFCFLDIRSPGLGDTAMYLCATSRYRGEETQYFGPGTRLLVL.

This chain connects TRBV28 to TRBJ1-2; tentatively, D is TRBD1 (5 bases). V gave up 8 bases and J gave up 5 bases, with 18 bases separating them. Germline V lookup: CDR1 MDHEN, CDR2 SYDVKM. This CDR3 is 14 amino acids long. CDR3 loop: CASGTTRGDYGYTF. CDR3 sequence (DNA): TGTGCCAGCGGAACCACACGGGGGGATTATGGCTACACCTTC.

The chain carries TRBV19 and TRBJ2-1; TRBD1 might be the D (6 bases). With 4 bases removed from V and 5 bases from J, the gap between germline ends came to 18 bases. The CDR3 covers 16 residues. The germline gives CDR1 LNHDA, CDR2 SQIVND (reference sequence). As DNA, the CDR3 is TGTGCCAGTAGTACAACTACAGGGATGGGGAACAATGAGCAGTTCTTC. Translating gives CASSTTTGMGNNEQFF.

V is TRBV7-6 and J is TRBJ2-2; 8 positions match TRBD1. J lost 6 bases, V lost 3 bases, and 9 bases had no gene match. The germline gives CDR1 SGHVS, CDR2 FNYEAQ. This CDR3 is built from 16 residues. Here the CDR3 DNA reads TGTGCCAGCAGCTTCTTAGGACAGGGTGTCGCCGGGGAGCTGTTTTTT. Protein: CASSFLGQGVAGELFF.

The chain is built from TRBV5-1 and TRBJ1-4; TRBD1 matches at 8 bases. V gave up 5 bases and J gave up 4 bases; unmatched junction bases: 4. The germline V gene encodes CDR1 SGHRS and CDR2 YFSETQ. CDR3 size: 14 residues. Here the CDR3 reads CASSSRGLNEKLFF. Here the CDR3 DNA reads TGCGCCAGCAGTTCCAGGGGGCTTAATGAAAAACTGTTTTTT. The full variable domain, completed using reference TRBV5-1 and TRBJ1-4, is KAGVTQTPRYLIKTRGQQVTLSCSPISGHRSVSWYQQTPGQGLQFLFEYFSETQRNKGNFPGRFSGRQFSNSRSEMNVSTLELGDSALYLCASSSRGLNEKLFFGSGTQLSVL.

This clone has just one count. The chain recombines TRBV3-1 (or the pseudogene TRBV3-2) with TRBJ2-5; D gene uncertain. Per the germline V gene, CDR1 is LGHDT and CDR2 is YNNKEL (reference sequence). CDR3 length: 11 residues. V lost 1 base and J lost 7, with 4 bases in between. The CDR3 sequence: CASSQGATQYF. The DNA for the CDR3 is TGTGCCAGCAGCCAAGGAGCGACCCAGTACTTC.

V is TRBV18 and J is TRBJ2-1, with TRBD2 identical over 7 bases. Germline CDR1 KGHSH, CDR2 LQKENI. CDR3 size: 17 residues. The J segment lost 0 bases and the V segment lost 3 bases, leaving 8 bases of the junction unmatched. The CDR3 spells CASSPRPLADSYNEQFF. The CDR3 coding sequence is TGTGCCAGCTCACCGCGCCCCCTAGCGGACTCCTACAATGAGCAGTTCTTC. The variable domain in full, completed from reference TRBV18 and TRBJ2-1, reads NAGVMQNPRHLVRRRGQEARLRCSPMKGHSHVYWYRQLPEEGLKFMVYLQKENIIDESGMPKERFSAEFPKEGPSILRIQQVVRGDSAAYFCASSPRPLADSYNEQFFGPGTRLTVL.